This TCR beta chain was recorded in a study of blood T cells in healthy people across ages. Study at large: Template switching captured about one barcoded beta molecule per two T cells.

About this clonotype itself: The junction does not match germline at one end; this may be a read error.

Using a J-beta primer mix together with a sample-barcoded 5' primer, a second PCR was run for about 6 to 12 cycles. TCRdb re-analysed the 5' RACE reads in MiXCR, keeping a single row per CDR3 protein. The sample lists approximately 2,000,000 distinct CDR3 sequences, around 42% occurring once. Germline V gene lookup returns CDR1 MNHNY and CDR2 SVGAGI (reference sequence). The CDR3 runs 16 residues. Each sample provided at least 6 micrograms of extracted total RNA. Sample: blood. The TCR comes from a human donor in good health. This chain joins TRBV6-6 and TRBJ2-3; D is perhaps TRBD1 (5 bases). The CDR3 DNA sequence: TGTGCTAGCAAAGCCGTCGATACAGGTAGAACAGATACGCAGTATTTT. Encoded protein: CASKAVDTGRTDTQYF.